What follows are 3 T cell receptor beta chains derived from one specimen sequenced in a study of T cell repertoires in cytomegalovirus infection. TCRdb re-called the reads with MiXCR, one entry per CDR3 protein. The table records 450,000 to 550,000 distinct CDR3 sequences, about 17% of them present only once. The sample comprised CD8+ T cells from PBMCs. These receptors came from a human donor in good health (CMV status not recorded). Some clones in this sample may be carry-over from other donors' samples.

The V and J genes are TRBV15 and TRBJ1-4; TRBD1 is a possible D gene (5 bases). The ends were cut back, 3 bases at V and 7 bases at J, with 15 bases in the middle. This CDR3 has 15 amino acids. The germline gives CDR1 LNHNV, CDR2 YYDKDF (reference sequence). The DNA of the CDR3 is TGTGCCACCAGCAGGGAGGGGCTAAGGGGTGAAAAACTGTTTTTT. This gives the protein CATSREGLRGEKLFF.

This clonotype occurred a few times. The rearrangement joins TRBV13 to TRBJ2-7; TRBD2 matches 8 bases. The germline V gene has CDR1 PRHDT and CDR2 FYEKMQ (reference sequence). The CDR3 length is 14 residues. Germline trimming cut 5 bases from V and 2 bases from J; bases unmatched to any gene: 5. CDR3 in amino acids: CASSPERGPYEQYF. The CDR3 DNA reads as TGTGCCAGCAGCCCAGAGCGGGGGCCCTACGAGCAGTACTTC.

This clonotype showed up just a few times. This rearrangement joins TRBV9 to TRBJ2-5; the match to TRBD2 covers 11 bases. The CDR3 length is 18 residues. Germline loops: CDR1 SGDLS, CDR2 YYNGEE. V shed 4 bases and J 5 bases; nucleotides not matched to a gene: 16. In DNA, the CDR3 is TGTGCCAGCAGCCAGATACTAGCGGGAGAAGGGTTAGAGGAGACCCAGTACTTC. Protein sequence: CASSQILAGEGLEETQYF.